The 9 T cell receptor beta chains listed next were all sequenced from one sample in a study of blood T cell repertoires in COVID-19. Only in-frame clones appear in the TCRdb table, and some are missing; sequencing was by immunoSEQ multiplex PCR. In the table there are some 200,000 clones, roughly 94% of which are singletons. The specimen was peripheral blood. The receptor set was obtained from a young man with acute or convalescent COVID-19.

The J gene is TRBJ1-3, the V gene TRBV28; TRBD1 might be the D (5 bases). The CDR3 sequence is 13 residues long. V was pared by 8 bases and J by 7 bases, with 15 bases between. Germline V lookup: CDR1 MDHEN, CDR2 SYDVKM. The CDR3 loop is CASPDSFWNTIYF. The CDR3 DNA follows: TGTGCCAGCCCCGACAGTTTTTGGAACACCATATATTTT. Based on the CDR3 plus reference TRBV28 and TRBJ1-3, the full variable domain is DVKVTQSSRYLVKRTGEKVFLECVQDMDHENMFWYRQDPGLGLRLIYFSYDVKMKEKGDIPEGYSVSREKKERFSLILESASTNQTSMYLCASPDSFWNTIYFGEGSWLTVV.

The V and J genes are TRBV5-1 and TRBJ1-1; unclear D gene. Between the trimmed V and J ends, which lost 0 bases and 5 bases, there was a span of 11 bases. The CDR3 covers 14 residues. CDR1 SGHRS and CDR2 YFSETQ come from the germline V gene. CDR3 sequence reads: CASSLASIRTEAFF. The DNA of the CDR3 is TGCGCCAGCAGCTTGGCTTCCATCCGGACTGAAGCTTTCTTT.

The genes are TRBV30 and TRBJ2-3, with TRBD2 matching 7 bases. With V trimmed by 2 bases and J by 1 base, 6 bases remained unmatched. The CDR3 runs 15 residues. Germline loops: CDR1 GTSNPN, CDR2 SVGIG (reference sequence). The CDR3 loop is CAWSFLGGGTDTQYF. In DNA, the CDR3 is TGTGCCTGGAGTTTTTTGGGGGGGGGCACAGATACGCAGTATTTT.

J is TRBJ2-7 and V is TRBV5-4; 10 positions agree with TRBD1. After removal of 4 bases from V and 1 base from J, the junction contained 5 bases not matched to a gene. Germline assignment: CDR1 SGHNT and CDR2 YYREEE (reference sequence). This CDR3 comprises 15 residues. CDR3: CASSAGTGVSYEQYF. The CDR3 nucleotides read TGTGCCAGCAGCGCCGGGACAGGGGTATCCTACGAGCAGTACTTC.

The V and J genes are TRBV6-4 and TRBJ2-1; D is possibly TRBD2 (6 bases). Trimming took 4 bases from V and 7 from J, leaving 11 bases between them. CDR1 and CDR2 from the germline V gene are MRHNA and SNTAGT. This CDR3 comprises 13 residues. CDR3 loop: CASSAWDSNEQFF. The CDR3 DNA follows: TGTGCCAGCAGTGCCTGGGACTCGAATGAGCAGTTCTTC.

The chain combines TRBV19 with TRBJ2-5, with a weak D call TRBD2 (7 bases). Trimming pared 4 bases from V and 3 bases from J, leaving 18 bases between. CDR1 and CDR2 (germline): LNHDA, SQIVND (reference sequence). There are 16 residues in the CDR3. CDR3 amino acids: CASSTRGGAEKETQYF. The CDR3 DNA reads TGTGCCAGTAGTACCCGCGGGGGCGCCGAAAAAGAGACCCAGTACTTC.

In DNA form, the CDR3 reads TGTGCCAGCAACACCCCGGAGGGTTGGGACACCATATATTTT. This translates into CASNTPEGWDTIYF. The chain couples TRBV28 to TRBJ1-3; D is ambiguous. The CDR3 sequence is 14 residues long. Germline values: CDR1 MDHEN, CDR2 SYDVKM. V was pared by 7 bases and J by 8 bases, with 18 bases between.

This chain connects TRBV3-1 (or the pseudogene TRBV3-2) to TRBJ1-1; maybe TRBD1 (6 bases). The CDR3 contains 13 residues. CDR1 is LGHDT, CDR2 YNNKEL, per germline (reference sequence). V lost 6 bases and J 8 bases, leaving 16 bases between the germline ends. CDR3 sequence: CASSHLGADEAFF. The DNA for the CDR3 is TGTGCCAGCAGTCACCTGGGGGCGGACGAAGCTTTCTTT.

This clone turned up a few times. The rearrangement joins TRBV5-1 to TRBJ2-7, with 9 bases aligning to TRBD1. Per germline, CDR1 SGHRS and CDR2 YFSETQ. V was clipped by 5 bases and J by 0 bases; unmatched bases: 6. The CDR3 is 15 residues long. The chain's CDR3 is CASRILTGGSYEQYF. The CDR3 coding sequence is TGCGCCAGCAGAATCTTGACAGGGGGCTCCTACGAGCAGTACTTC. The full variable domain, rest sourced from reference TRBV5-1 and TRBJ2-7, is KAGVTQTPRYLIKTRGQQVTLSCSPISGHRSVSWYQQTPGQGLQFLFEYFSETQRNKGNFPGRFSGRQFSNSRSEMNVSTLELGDSALYLCASRILTGGSYEQYFGPGTRLTVT.